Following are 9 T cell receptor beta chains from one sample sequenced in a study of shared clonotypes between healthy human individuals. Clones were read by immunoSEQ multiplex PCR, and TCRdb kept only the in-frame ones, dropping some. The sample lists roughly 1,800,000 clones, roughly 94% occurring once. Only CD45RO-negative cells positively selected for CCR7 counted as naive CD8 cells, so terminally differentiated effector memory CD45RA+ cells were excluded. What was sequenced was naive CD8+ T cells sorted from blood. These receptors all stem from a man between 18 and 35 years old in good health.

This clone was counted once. The CDR3 here is CASSLDREGTNEKLFF. In nucleotides, the CDR3 is TGTGCCAGCAGCTTAGACAGGGAGGGGACTAATGAAAAACTGTTTTTT. The chain carries TRBV7-2 and TRBJ1-4; D possibly corresponds to TRBD1 (6 bases). With 1 base removed from V and 2 bases from J, the gap between germline ends came to 11 bases. The germline gives CDR1 SGHTA, CDR2 FQGNSA. This CDR3 contains 16 residues.

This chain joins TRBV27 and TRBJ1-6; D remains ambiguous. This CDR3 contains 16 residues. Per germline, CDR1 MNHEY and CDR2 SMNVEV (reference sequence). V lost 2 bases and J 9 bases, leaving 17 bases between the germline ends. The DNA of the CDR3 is TGTGCCAGCAGTTTAAATGGTTGGGAGGGAACTTCACCCCTCCACTTT. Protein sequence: CASSLNGWEGTSPLHF.

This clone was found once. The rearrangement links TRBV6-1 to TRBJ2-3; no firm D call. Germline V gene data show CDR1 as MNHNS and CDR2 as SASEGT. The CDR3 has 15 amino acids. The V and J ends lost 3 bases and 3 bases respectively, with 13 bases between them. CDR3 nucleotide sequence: TGTGCCAGCAGTGATTCAGGAACTTGGACAGATACGCAGTATTTT. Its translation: CASSDSGTWTDTQYF.

The CDR3 protein is CASSLSSPPGQGGEQYF. CDR3 nucleotide sequence: TGTGCCAGCAGTTTATCGTCGCCCCCGGGACAGGGCGGCGAGCAGTACTTC. The chain links TRBV27 to TRBJ2-7; 9 nucleotides match TRBD1. Germline loops: CDR1 MNHEY, CDR2 SMNVEV (reference sequence). This CDR3 spans 17 amino acids. V dropped 0 bases and J dropped 6; count of bases not matched to a gene: 12.

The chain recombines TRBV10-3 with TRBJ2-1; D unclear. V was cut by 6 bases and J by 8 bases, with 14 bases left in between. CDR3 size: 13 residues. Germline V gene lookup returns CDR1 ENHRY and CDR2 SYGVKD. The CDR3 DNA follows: TGTGCCATCAGACAGTCACCCCAGGATGAGCAGTTCTTC. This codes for CAIRQSPQDEQFF.

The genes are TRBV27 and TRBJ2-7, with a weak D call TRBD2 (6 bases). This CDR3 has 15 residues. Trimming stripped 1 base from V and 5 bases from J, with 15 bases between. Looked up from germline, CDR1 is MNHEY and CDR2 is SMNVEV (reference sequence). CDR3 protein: CASSLLPGVPDEQYF. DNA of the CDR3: TGTGCCAGCAGTTTATTACCGGGAGTCCCCGACGAGCAGTACTTC.

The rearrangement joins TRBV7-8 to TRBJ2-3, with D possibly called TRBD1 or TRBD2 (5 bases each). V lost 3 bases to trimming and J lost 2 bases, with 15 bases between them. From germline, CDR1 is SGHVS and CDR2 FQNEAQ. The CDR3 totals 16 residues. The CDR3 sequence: CASSFPLAGITDTQYF. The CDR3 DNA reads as TGTGCCAGCAGCTTTCCCCTAGCAGGGATCACAGATACGCAGTATTTT.

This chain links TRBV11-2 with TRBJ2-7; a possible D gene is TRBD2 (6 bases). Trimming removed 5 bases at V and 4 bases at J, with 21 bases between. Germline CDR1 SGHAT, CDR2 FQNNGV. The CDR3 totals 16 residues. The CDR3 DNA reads TGTGCCAGCAGCCTTGTTACTGCGGGGCCCCTTTACGAGCAGTACTTC. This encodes CASSLVTAGPLYEQYF.

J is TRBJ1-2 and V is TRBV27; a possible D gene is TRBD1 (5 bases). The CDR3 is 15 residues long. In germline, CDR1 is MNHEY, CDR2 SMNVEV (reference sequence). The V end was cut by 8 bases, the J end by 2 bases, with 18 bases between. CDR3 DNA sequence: TGTGCCAGCGCAGGGTTGGGGTATTCCAACTATGGCTACACCTTC. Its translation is CASAGLGYSNYGYTF.